The TCR beta chain under discussion was sequenced for a study of T cells expressing NK-cell markers. The CDR3 runs to 14 residues. Production of TCR beta cDNA relied on 5'RACE template switching with UMIs. TCRdb reanalyzed the 5' RACE reads and collapses them to one entry per CDR3 protein, without DNA. Its table lists 140,000 or so distinct CDR3 sequences. The chain uses TRBV12-3 or TRBV12-4 and TRBJ2-1; TCRdb calls TRBD2, which cannot be checked without DNA. The source material was blood T cells: a sorted CD56 or NKG2C T cell subset, CD4+ or CD8+ T cells, or bulk PBMC T cells (not recorded which). The receptor's source is a man between 18 and 29 years old in good health. This CDR3 reads CASSLSGRAVEQFF.